These 5 T cell receptor beta chains originate from one sample sequenced in a study of control samples from healthy donors and cancer patients (TCRdb year 2020). Libraries were constructed by the immunoSEQ multiplex PCR assay. This is the immuneACCESS table as TCRdb keeps it, with only in-frame sequences that have V and J called. A part of the clones is gone; compared with another copy, unresolved V genes explain less than half, and the rest is unexplained. The table for this sample lists about 170,000 clones; roughly 91% of them were counted only once. About 1.6% of the sample is taken by the ten largest. The sample comprised blood. The origin of the receptors is a woman aged 25 to 39 in good health.

The table lists this clone with a count of one. This chain uses TRBV6-5 with TRBJ1-2; TRBD1 matches at 9 bases. V lost 4 bases to trimming and J lost 2 bases; unmatched junction nucleotides: 5. The CDR3 runs 15 residues. Germline V CDR1 and CDR2: MNHEY, SVGAGI. The DNA for the CDR3 is TGTGCCAGCAGTTCCATAGGGACAGGGAACTATGGCTACACCTTC. Translated, it gives CASSSIGTGNYGYTF.

This chain links TRBV10-3 with TRBJ2-7; the D gene is possibly TRBD2 (6 bases). CDR1 is ENHRY, CDR2 SYGVKD, per germline. The CDR3 totals 12 residues. V shed 4 bases and J shed 2 bases, with 6 bases lying between them. As DNA, the CDR3 is TGTGCCATCAGTGGCGGGGCCTACGAGCAGTACTTC. Amino acids: CAISGGAYEQYF.

As for this clone: Other nucleotide sequences from this sample produce the same CDR3. The chain combines TRBV20-1 with TRBJ1-1; no clear D gene. This CDR3 spans 11 amino acids. Germline V gives CDR1 DFQATT, CDR2 SNEGSKA (reference sequence). Trimming left V 3 bases short and J 2 bases short, with 4 bases between. In nucleotides, the CDR3 is TGCAGTGCTAGGAAAAACACTGAAGCTTTCTTT. Encoded protein: CSARKNTEAFF.

V usage is TRBV6-5 and J usage is TRBJ1-1, with D unclear. Germline V gives CDR1 MNHEY, CDR2 SVGAGI. Trimming cost V 2 bases and J 4 bases, with 8 bases left between them. The CDR3 spans 13 residues. The CDR3 nucleotides are TGTGCCAGCAGTTACAGGGAGACCACTGAAGCTTTCTTT. Encoded protein: CASSYRETTEAFF.

The chain has TRBV18 and TRBJ2-3; D perhaps matches TRBD2 (7 bases). Looked up from germline, CDR1 is KGHSH and CDR2 is LQKENI. The CDR3 contains 16 residues. The ends were cut back, 2 bases at V and 4 bases at J, with 16 bases in the middle. In DNA form, the CDR3 reads TGTGCCAGCTCACCAAGCGGGGCGGAGGGGGCAGATACGCAGTATTTT. It yields the protein CASSPSGAEGADTQYF.